This T cell receptor beta chain was retrieved from a study of blood T cell repertoires in COVID-19. The authors' processing: Quantification of nucleated cells was approximated via reference gene primer amplification. Sequencing used immunoSEQ multiplex PCR; TCRdb keeps in-frame clones, though not all of them. V and J calls and clone size are those listed in that table; D and trimming were worked out from the DNA. The top ten hold about 0.6% of the sample, which has 400,000 or so clones, 90% seen once. Sequenced: PBMCs or T cells enriched from blood (not recorded which). This sequence originates from a man aged 18 to 29 who had recovered from COVID-19.

CDR3 loop: CASSLGLAGGPYNEQFF. CDR3 sequence (DNA): TGTGCCAGCAGCTTAGGACTAGCGGGGGGGCCCTACAATGAGCAGTTCTTC. The V call is TRBV7-9, the J call TRBJ2-1; 14 bases fit TRBD2. CDR1 and CDR2 (germline): SEHNR, FQNEAQ (reference sequence). V dropped 1 base and J dropped 2; count of bases not matched to a gene: 1. This CDR3 region has 17 residues. Supplemented by reference TRBV7-9 and TRBJ2-1, the full variable domain reads DTGVSQNPRHKITKRGQNVTFRCDPISEHNRLYWYRQTLGQGPEFLTYFQNEAQLEKSRLLSDRFSAERPKGSFSTLEIQRTEQGDSAMYLCASSLGLAGGPYNEQFFGPGTRLTVL.